This T cell receptor beta chain was captured in a study of CD8 T cells in ankylosing spondylitis. TCRdb passed the 5' RACE reads through MiXCR, listing each CDR3 protein once. The sample includes over 200,000 distinct CDR3 sequences, 8% to 11% of them seen just once. The CDR3 is 15 residues long. Germline V gene lookup returns CDR1 SGHTA and CDR2 FQGNSA. The V gene end was trimmed by 5 bases and the J gene end by 5 bases; junction bases not matched to a gene: 8. The specimen was blood, either unsorted or a sorted T cell fraction (not recorded which). The receptor was derived from a male donor with ankylosing spondylitis or in good health (not recorded which). V and J are TRBV7-2 and TRBJ1-5, with 8 bases that match TRBD1. This chain's CDR3 is CASSTRTGFDQPQHF. The CDR3 DNA reads TGTGCCAGCAGCACAAGGACAGGGTTTGATCAGCCCCAGCATTTT.